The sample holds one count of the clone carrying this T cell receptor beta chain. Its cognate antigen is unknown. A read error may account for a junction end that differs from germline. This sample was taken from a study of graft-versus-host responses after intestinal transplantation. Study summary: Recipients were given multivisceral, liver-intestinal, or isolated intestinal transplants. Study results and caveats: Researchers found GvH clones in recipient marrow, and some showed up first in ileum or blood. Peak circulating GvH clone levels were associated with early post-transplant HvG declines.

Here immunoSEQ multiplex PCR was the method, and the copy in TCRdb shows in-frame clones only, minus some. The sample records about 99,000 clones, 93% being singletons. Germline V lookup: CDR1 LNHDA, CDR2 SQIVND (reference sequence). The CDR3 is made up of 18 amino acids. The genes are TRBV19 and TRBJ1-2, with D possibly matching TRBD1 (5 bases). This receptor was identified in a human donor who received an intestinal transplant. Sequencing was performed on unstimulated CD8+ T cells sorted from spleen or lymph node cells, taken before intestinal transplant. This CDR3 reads CASLPDLGENKGNYGYTF. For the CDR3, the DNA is TGTGCCAGTCTTCCGGACCTAGGGGAAAATAAGGGTAACTATGGCTATACCTTC.